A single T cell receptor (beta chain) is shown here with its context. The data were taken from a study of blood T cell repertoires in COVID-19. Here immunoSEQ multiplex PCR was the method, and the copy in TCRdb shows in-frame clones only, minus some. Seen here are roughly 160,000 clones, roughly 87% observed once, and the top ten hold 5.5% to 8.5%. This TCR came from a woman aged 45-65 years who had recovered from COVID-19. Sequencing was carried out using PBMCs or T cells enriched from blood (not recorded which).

CDR3 bases: TGTGCCAGCAGTTACTCCGGGAGCTTCTACAATGAGCAGTTCTTC. Residues: CASSYSGSFYNEQFF. This chain uses TRBV6-5 with TRBJ2-1, with D maybe TRBD2 (6 bases). The V end lost 0 bases, the J end lost 3 bases, and 9 bases lay between the germline ends. The CDR3 is 15 amino acids. The germline CDR1 and CDR2 sequences are MNHEY and SVGAGI.